Following are 5 T cell receptor beta chains from one sample sequenced in a study of shared clonotypes between healthy human individuals. Only in-frame clones appear in the TCRdb table, and some are missing; sequencing was by immunoSEQ multiplex PCR. Among approximately 2.4 million clones listed, almost 96% were seen once. Sequencing was performed on naive CD4+ T cells sorted from blood. Described subset: CD45RA+ positively selected. The receptors originated from a man younger than 35 in good health.

The chain joins TRBV18 to TRBJ2-1; 11 bases agree with TRBD2. V gave up 0 bases and J gave up 14 bases; unmatched junction bases: 6. CDR3 length equals 14 residues. Germline CDR1 and CDR2: KGHSH and LQKENI. The CDR3: CASSPPTSGAMEFF. Written as DNA, the CDR3 is TGTGCCAGCTCACCACCGACTAGCGGGGCGATGGAGTTCTTC.

The J gene is TRBJ1-6, the V gene TRBV30; the D gene is possibly TRBD1 (5 bases). V was pared by 1 base and J by 10 bases, with 11 bases between. CDR1 and CDR2 from the germline V gene are GTSNPN and SVGIG (reference sequence). The CDR3 is made up of 13 amino acids. CDR3 DNA: TGTGCCTGGAGTGCGCAGTGGGGCTCACCCCTCCACTTT. Its translation: CAWSAQWGSPLHF.

The chain recombines TRBV5-8 with TRBJ2-5; D gene uncertain. Between the trimmed V and J ends, which lost 2 bases and 0 bases, there was a span of 5 bases. The germline V gene has CDR1 SGHTS and CDR2 YDEGEE. This CDR3 has 13 residues. Written as DNA, the CDR3 is TGTGCCAGCAGCTTCGGAAACCAAGAGACCCAGTACTTC. As protein: CASSFGNQETQYF. The full variable domain, with the rest looked up from reference TRBV5-8 and TRBJ2-5, is EAGVTQSPTHLIKTRGQQATLRCSPISGHTSVYWYQQALGLGLQFLLWYDEGEERNRGNFPPRFSGRQFPNYSSELNVNALELEDSALYLCASSFGNQETQYFGPGTRLLVL.

The chain carries TRBV7-2 and TRBJ2-1; 9 nucleotides line up with TRBD2. V was clipped by 2 bases and J by 12 bases; unmatched bases: 8. Germline V gene lookup returns CDR1 SGHTA and CDR2 FQGNSA. CDR3 length equals 14 residues. The chain's CDR3 is CASSLFRAGGLQFF. The CDR3 DNA is TGTGCCAGCAGCTTATTCCGAGCGGGGGGACTGCAGTTCTTC.

The chain couples TRBV2 to TRBJ2-7; 9 bases fit TRBD1. With V trimmed by 6 bases and J by 4 bases, 10 bases remained unmatched. Per the germline V gene, CDR1 is SNHLY and CDR2 is FYNNEI. The CDR3 has 15 residues. CDR3 sequence: CASSPDRGRAYEQYF. In DNA, the CDR3 is TGTGCCAGCAGCCCGGACAGGGGAAGGGCTTACGAGCAGTACTTC.